These 8 T cell receptor beta chains originate from one sample sequenced in a study of identical twins. One entry per CDR3 protein results from TCRdb running MiXCR on the 5' RACE reads. The sample holds roughly 280,000 distinct CDR3 sequences, roughly 8.6% seen once. A further study also used this sample, focusing on yellow fever vaccine responses in identical twins.

Source material: CD8+ T cells sorted from blood. Source of these receptors: a woman between 18 and 29 years old in good health.

This clonotype was seen a few times. The chain couples TRBV6-8 to TRBJ2-7; 8 bases map to TRBD1. V was clipped by 5 bases and J by 4 bases; unmatched bases: 10. CDR1 is MNHGY and CDR2 is SAAAGT in the germline V gene. There are 15 residues in the CDR3. CDR3 coding DNA: TGTGCCAGCAGTACCTACAGGGGGAGAGGTTACGAGCAGTACTTC. This gives the protein CASSTYRGRGYEQYF.

This clonotype was observed a handful of times. The gene calls are TRBV2 and TRBJ1-6, with D perhaps matching TRBD1 (6 bases). This CDR3 has 16 residues. Germline values: CDR1 SNHLY, CDR2 FYNNEI. The V end was cut by 6 bases, the J end by 4 bases, with 16 bases between. CDR3 in DNA: TGTGCCAGCAGGGGGAAGACAGGCAAATATAATTCACCCCTCCACTTT. It is translated as CASRGKTGKYNSPLHF.

A word on this clonotype: It may be a read error: a sequence one base away is much more abundant. This chain uses TRBV7-9 with TRBJ2-7; the match to TRBD1 covers 7 bases. This CDR3 is 15 amino acids long. Germline V gene sequence: CDR1 SEHNR, CDR2 FQNEAQ (reference sequence). CDR3 in amino acids: CASSLIWDSNYERYF. In DNA, the CDR3 is TGTGCCAGCAGCTTAATTTGGGACAGCAACTACGAGCGGTACTTC.

This chain uses TRBV7-9 with TRBJ2-2; 14 bases agree with TRBD2. In germline, CDR1 is SEHNR, CDR2 FQNEAQ (reference sequence). The CDR3 extends over 16 amino acids. Unmatched junction bases numbered 7, after V lost 7 bases and J lost 6 bases. CDR3 loop: CASTPGLAGVSGELFF. DNA of the CDR3: TGTGCCAGCACACCGGGACTAGCGGGAGTTTCCGGGGAGCTGTTTTTT.

This clonotype was found a few times. The chain uses TRBV27 and TRBJ2-2; D unresolved. The CDR3 has 13 amino acids. The germline V gene encodes CDR1 MNHEY and CDR2 SMNVEV (reference sequence). Trimming pared 2 bases from V and 6 bases from J, leaving 7 bases between. In nucleotides, the CDR3 is TGTGCCAGCAGTTTAGTGGGTCCCGGGGAGCTGTTTTTT. It codes for CASSLVGPGELFF.

Comments on this clonotype: Germline is not matched at one junction end, which may reflect a read error. This rearrangement joins TRBV4-3 to TRBJ2-1, with a possible D match to TRBD1 (7 bases). CDR3 length: 16 amino acids. Germline V gene sequence: CDR1 LGHNA, CDR2 YSLEER. CDR3 coding DNA: TGCGCCAGCAGCCAAGATGGAGGGGGCCTCGGCAATGAGCACTTCTTC. Amino acid sequence: CASSQDGGGLGNEHFF.

This clonotype was found a few times. The rearrangement joins TRBV11-2 to TRBJ2-7; TRBD1 is a possible D gene (5 bases). Germline loops: CDR1 SGHAT, CDR2 FQNNGV. V was pared by 2 bases and J by 2 bases, with 22 bases between. CDR3 length: 18 amino acids. The CDR3 reads CASSLNTLGPAGTYEQYF. In DNA, the CDR3 is TGTGCCAGCAGCTTAAACACCCTGGGCCCGGCAGGGACCTACGAGCAGTACTTC.

This chain uses TRBV14 with TRBJ1-2, with TRBD1 matching over 7 bases. V was clipped by 1 base and J by 2 bases; unmatched bases: 7. Germline-derived CDR1 and CDR2 are SGHDN and FVKESK. The CDR3 length is 16 residues. CDR3 sequence: CASSQAPWTGNYGYTF. The CDR3 nucleotides read TGTGCCAGCAGCCAAGCCCCCTGGACAGGAAACTATGGCTACACCTTC.